This T cell receptor beta chain was observed in a study of metastatic and nonmetastatic thyroid tumors. Trimming took off 7 bases at V and 0 bases at J, with 17 bases between the two ends. The CDR3 loop spans 16 amino acids. Germline assignment: CDR1 MNHNS and CDR2 SASEGT. With MiXCR, TCRdb reprocessed the PCR reads. The data show some 60,000 clones, just under 30% seen once. No patient had received any treatment before thyroid surgery. By share of the sample, this clone is medium-sized (0.01 to 0.1%). The chain couples TRBV6-1 to TRBJ2-3; tentatively, D is TRBD1 or TRBD2 (6 bases each). Specimen: blood. This clonotype was obtained from a female donor with papillary thyroid cancer or a benign thyroid nodule (not recorded which). Some clones in this sample may be carry-over from other donors' samples. The CDR3: CASTPGWGASTDTQYF. CDR3 sequence (DNA): TGTGCCAGCACCCCGGGGTGGGGGGCTAGCACAGATACGCAGTATTTT.